The 24 T cell receptor beta chains listed next were all sequenced from one sample in a study of early T cells in non-severe SARS-CoV-2 infection. MiXCR, applied by TCRdb to the 5' RACE reads, yields one record per CDR3 protein. Here the sample spans 65,000 to 95,000 distinct CDR3 sequences, more than 7.5% being singletons. What was sequenced was whole blood. These receptors were taken from an adult who was a healthcare worker with PCR-confirmed SARS-CoV-2 infection or an uninfected control (not recorded which).

In its sample, this clonotype was seen once. The chain employs TRBV11-2 and TRBJ2-3; D ambiguous. CDR3 length: 12 amino acids. Trimming shortened V by 5 bases and J by 4 bases, and 7 bases separated the two germline ends. Germline assignment: CDR1 SGHAT and CDR2 FQNNGV. The chain's CDR3 is CASSRLADTQYF. CDR3 bases: TGTGCCAGCAGCAGGCTCGCAGATACGCAGTATTTT.

This clonotype turned up a few times. The chain carries TRBV20-1 and TRBJ2-1; 7 bases match TRBD2. The junction had 11 bases not matched to a gene; V was cut back by 0 bases and J by 3 bases. CDR1 is DFQATT, CDR2 SNEGSKA, per germline (reference sequence). There are 17 residues in the CDR3. In DNA, the CDR3 is TGCAGTGCTAGAGATGTAAGGGCTAGCGGATTCTACAATGAGCAGTTCTTC. It yields the protein CSARDVRASGFYNEQFF.

The chain combines TRBV28 with TRBJ2-1; D gene ambiguous. The CDR3 loop spans 17 amino acids. Trimming removed 1 base at V and 0 bases at J, with 13 bases between. Germline CDR1 MDHEN, CDR2 SYDVKM. CDR3 loop: CASSLSFSRSSYNEQFF. DNA for the CDR3: TGTGCCAGCAGTTTATCCTTTAGCAGGAGCTCCTACAATGAGCAGTTCTTC.

This clonotype was seen at least ten times. This chain joins TRBV12-3 or TRBV12-4 and TRBJ2-1; D possibly corresponds to TRBD2 (6 bases). The CDR3 covers 10 residues. V lost 3 bases and J 12 bases, leaving 6 bases between the germline ends. CDR3 bases: TGTGCCAGCAGTTTGGGAGGGCAGTTCTTC. Its protein product is CASSLGGQFF.

This clonotype showed up many times. This chain uses TRBV20-1 with TRBJ2-1; 8 positions match TRBD2. Germline lookup yields CDR1 DFQATT and CDR2 SNEGSKA (reference sequence). This CDR3 has 16 residues. J lost 6 bases, V lost 3 bases, and 13 bases had no gene match. In nucleotides, the CDR3 is TGCAGTGCTAGGGCCCCGGGTAGCGGGGCCCTCAATGAGCAGTTCTTC. Translation gives CSARAPGSGALNEQFF.

This clonotype showed up many times. This chain uses TRBV20-1 with TRBJ2-7; D perhaps matches TRBD2 (7 bases). Per germline, CDR1 DFQATT and CDR2 SNEGSKA (reference sequence). Trimming removed 3 bases from V and 0 bases from J, with 18 bases in between. The CDR3 sequence is 16 residues long. The CDR3 DNA reads TGCAGTGCTAGGGTATTAGGGGGAGGGCCCTCCTACGAGCAGTACTTC. Encoded protein: CSARVLGGGPSYEQYF.

This clonotype was counted ten times or more. The rearrangement joins TRBV25-1 to TRBJ2-3; no firm D call. From germline, CDR1 is MGHDK and CDR2 SYGVNS. This CDR3 spans 15 amino acids. Trimming shortened V by 4 bases and J by 0 bases, and 11 bases separated the two germline ends. The CDR3, as DNA: TGTGCCAGCAGTGGGCCGGCCTTTAGCACAGATACGCAGTATTTT. Its translation: CASSGPAFSTDTQYF.

There are many counts of this clonotype. The rearrangement uses TRBV6-1 and TRBJ2-7; D may be TRBD1 (5 bases). The CDR3 is 14 residues long. Trimming stripped 9 bases from V and 2 bases from J, with 17 bases between. Germline-derived CDR1 and CDR2 are MNHNS and SASEGT. The DNA for the CDR3 is TGTGCCAGTCTCGAAGGTTCAGGGCCCTACGAGCAGTACTTC. This sequence encodes CASLEGSGPYEQYF.

Note on this clonotype: An end of the junction differs from the germline gene, which may be a read error. This rearrangement joins TRBV5-4 to TRBJ1-1; perhaps TRBD1 as D (5 bases). Germline CDR1 SGHNT, CDR2 YYREEE (reference sequence). The CDR3 sequence is 13 residues long. CDR3 sequence (DNA): TGTGCCAGCAGCTTGGCCTCTGGGACTGAAGCTATCTTT. Protein: CASSLASGTEAIF.

The table lists this clonotype with many counts. The chain uses TRBV27 and TRBJ2-5; 9 positions agree with TRBD2. This CDR3 comprises 15 residues. V lost 2 bases to trimming and J lost 5 bases; unmatched junction nucleotides: 6. CDR1 and CDR2 from the germline V gene are MNHEY and SMNVEV (reference sequence). The CDR3 reads CASSLRGRAFETQYF. The CDR3 nucleotides read TGTGCCAGCAGTTTACGCGGGAGGGCCTTTGAGACCCAGTACTTC.

The rearrangement links TRBV28 to TRBJ2-5; possibly TRBD2 for D (5 bases). The germline V gene encodes CDR1 MDHEN and CDR2 SYDVKM. Trimming shortened V by 7 bases and J by 0 bases, and 9 bases separated the two germline ends. The CDR3 runs to 13 residues. The CDR3 loop reads CASMGGYQETQYF. For the CDR3, the DNA is TGTGCCAGCATGGGCGGGTACCAAGAGACCCAGTACTTC.

This clonotype was counted many times. The chain is built from TRBV6-4 and TRBJ2-2; D is unresolved. Deletions cut 3 bases from V and 1 base from J, with 0 bases between. Germline V gene lookup returns CDR1 MRHNA and CDR2 SNTAGT. The CDR3 is 12 residues long. The CDR3: CASSENTGELFF. The CDR3, as DNA: TGTGCCAGCAGTGAGAACACCGGGGAGCTGTTTTTT.

The chain is built from TRBV28 and TRBJ2-1, with 7 bases fitting TRBD2. Germline CDR1 reads MDHEN; CDR2 reads SYDVKM. Trimming at V came to 3 bases and at J to 1 base, leaving 6 bases not matched to a gene. This CDR3 contains 16 residues. The CDR3 DNA is TGTGCCAGCAGTTTGCCCAGCGGGATATCCTACAATGAGCAGTTCTTC. Its protein is CASSLPSGISYNEQFF.

This clonotype was counted at least ten times. Written as DNA, the CDR3 is TGCAGTGCCACTAACACCGGGGAGCTGTTTTTT. Its translation: CSATNTGELFF. V is TRBV20-1 and J is TRBJ2-2, with D unclear. The V gene lost 6 bases and the J gene lost 2 bases, with 4 bases spanning the gap. This CDR3 spans 11 amino acids. Germline values: CDR1 DFQATT, CDR2 SNEGSKA (reference sequence).

This clonotype was observed a few times. The J gene is TRBJ2-1, the V gene TRBV9, with unresolved D. There are 14 residues in the CDR3. Trimming shortened V by 0 bases and J by 6 bases, and 10 bases separated the two germline ends. Germline V gene lookup returns CDR1 SGDLS and CDR2 YYNGEE. CDR3 amino acids: CASSVGTVANEQFF. In DNA form, the CDR3 reads TGTGCCAGCAGCGTAGGTACCGTGGCCAATGAGCAGTTCTTC.

In this sample, this clonotype turned up a few times. This chain connects TRBV12-3 or TRBV12-4 to TRBJ2-1; 10 nucleotides match TRBD2. The CDR3 extends over 21 amino acids. V lost 0 bases and J lost 5; bases outside the gene matches: 19. CDR3 amino acids: CASSLALGGLAGARKDNEQFF. The CDR3 DNA sequence: TGTGCCAGCAGTTTAGCGCTGGGCGGGCTAGCGGGAGCCCGAAAGGACAATGAGCAGTTCTTC.

This chain uses TRBV27 with TRBJ2-2; a possible D gene is TRBD1 (5 bases). CDR1 is MNHEY, CDR2 SMNVEV, per germline (reference sequence). This CDR3 has 14 amino acids. Trimming stripped 7 bases from V and 3 bases from J, with 12 bases between. The CDR3 bases are TGTGCCAGCAAGCTGACAGACCACACCGGGGAGCTGTTTTTT. Amino acid sequence: CASKLTDHTGELFF.

This clonotype was seen at least ten times. The chain is built from TRBV20-1 and TRBJ2-2; 7 bases align to TRBD1. CDR3 length: 15 residues. The germline gives CDR1 DFQATT, CDR2 SNEGSKA (reference sequence). The junction had 6 bases not matched to a gene; V was cut back by 0 bases and J by 5 bases. CDR3 loop: CSARDLGTETGELFF. The CDR3 nucleotides read TGCAGTGCTAGAGATTTAGGGACAGAGACCGGGGAGCTGTTTTTT.

Many counts were recorded for this clonotype. The genes are TRBV6-4 and TRBJ2-1; TRBD2 is a possible D gene (6 bases). CDR1 is MRHNA, CDR2 SNTAGT, per germline. CDR3 length: 14 amino acids. V was shortened by 6 bases and J by 9 bases, with 18 bases between the two germline ends. As DNA, the CDR3 is TGTGCCAGCAGCCCTTCTAGCGCGGTTGGTGAGCAGTTCTTC. It specifies CASSPSSAVGEQFF.

About this clonotype itself: This could be a read error, since a much larger clone is one nucleotide away. The V gene is TRBV27, the J gene TRBJ1-3; D may be TRBD1 (6 bases). Germline assignment: CDR1 MNHEY and CDR2 SMNVEV (reference sequence). This CDR3 is 15 amino acids long. CDR3: CAGSLAGAAGNTIYF. DNA for the CDR3: TGTGCCGGCAGTTTAGCGGGGGCAGCTGGAAACACCATATATTTT.

This clonotype was counted once. At one of its ends the junction is not consistent with the germline gene, which may arise from a read error. The chain uses TRBV7-8 and TRBJ2-5, with TRBD2 matching over 12 bases. Germline loops: CDR1 SGHVS, CDR2 FQNEAQ. CDR3 length: 15 residues. CDR3 loop: CVSSQTSGRLETQYF. DNA for the CDR3: TGTGTCAGCAGCCAAACTAGCGGGAGGCTAGAGACCCAGTACTTC.

For this clonotype: A much larger clone sits a single nucleotide away, making a read error possible. This sequence joins TRBV12-3 or TRBV12-4 and TRBJ2-1, with D unclear. The CDR3 has 12 residues. The ends were cut back, 3 bases at V and 15 bases at J, with 15 bases in the middle. CDR3 in DNA: TGTGCCAGCAGTTTCCCCGAAGTGGGCCGGTTCTTC. Protein: CASSFPEVGRFF.

This clonotype has just a few counts. The chain carries TRBV19 and TRBJ2-1, with 8 bases fitting TRBD1. The CDR3 contains 17 residues. Per the germline V gene, CDR1 is LNHDA and CDR2 is SQIVND (reference sequence). V was clipped by 5 bases and J by 6 bases; unmatched bases: 15. CDR3 in DNA: TGTGCCAGTAGTGCTGGACGGACAGGGCTTCTCTCCAATGAGCAGTTCTTC. Encoded protein: CASSAGRTGLLSNEQFF.

This chain connects TRBV3-1 to TRBJ2-7; weak D call: TRBD1 (5 bases). The V and J ends lost 1 base and 4 bases respectively, with 11 bases between them. The CDR3 runs to 14 residues. Germline assignment: CDR1 LGHDT and CDR2 YNNKEL (reference sequence). CDR3 coding DNA: TGTGCCAGCAGCCAAGCATGGGGCCGATACGAGCAGTACTTC. The encoded protein is CASSQAWGRYEQYF.